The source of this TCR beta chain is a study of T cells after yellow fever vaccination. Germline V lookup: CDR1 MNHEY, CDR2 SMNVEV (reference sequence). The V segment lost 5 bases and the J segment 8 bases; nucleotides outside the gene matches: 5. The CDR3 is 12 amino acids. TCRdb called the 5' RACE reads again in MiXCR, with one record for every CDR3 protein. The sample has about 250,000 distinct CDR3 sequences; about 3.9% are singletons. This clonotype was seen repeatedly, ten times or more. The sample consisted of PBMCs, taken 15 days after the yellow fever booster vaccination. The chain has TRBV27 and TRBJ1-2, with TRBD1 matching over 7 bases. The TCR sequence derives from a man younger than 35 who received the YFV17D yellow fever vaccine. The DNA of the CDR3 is TGTGCCAGCAGTCAAGGGGGCGACGGCTACACCTTC. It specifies CASSQGGDGYTF.